The source of this TCR beta chain is a study of technical replicates of blood from a few donors. The CDR3 is 15 residues long. Trimming pared 3 bases from V and 7 bases from J, leaving 16 bases between. Germline V lookup: CDR1 SNHLY, CDR2 FYNNEI. Some clones are missing from TCRdb's copy, which holds only in-frame ones; the method was immunoSEQ multiplex PCR. The data hold more than 70,000 clones, with about 89% observed a single time. Sequencing used T cells isolated from PBMCs. The source is a human donor in good health. This rearrangement joins TRBV2 to TRBJ1-5, with a tentative D call TRBD1 (6 bases). DNA of the CDR3: TGTGCCAGCAGTGATCAGGGGAGCGCACAACAGCCCCAGCATTTT. Encoded protein: CASSDQGSAQQPQHF.